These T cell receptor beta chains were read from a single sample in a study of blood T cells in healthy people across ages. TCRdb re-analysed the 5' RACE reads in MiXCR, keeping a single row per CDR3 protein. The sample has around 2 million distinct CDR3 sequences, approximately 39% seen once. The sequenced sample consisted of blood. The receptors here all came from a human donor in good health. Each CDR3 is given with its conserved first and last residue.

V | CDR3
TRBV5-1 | CASSLGTPRGSSYEQYF
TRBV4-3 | CASSQDFGWGNEQYF
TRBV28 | CASSQPKGLGYNEQFF
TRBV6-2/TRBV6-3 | CASSSTGTGSLYGYTF
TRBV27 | CASSLHRRSSYEQYF
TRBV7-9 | CASSLGTGREELFF
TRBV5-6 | CASCPGIRNYGYTF
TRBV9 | CASSVDQDTQYF
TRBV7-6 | CTSSLLGASTDTQYF
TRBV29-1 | CSVALLTGGYGYTF
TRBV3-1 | CASSQWDRAPLGYGYTF
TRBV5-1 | CASSTPGARKLTGANVLTF
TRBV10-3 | CAISESSGGGNEQFF
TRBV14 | CASSLPRENYEQYF
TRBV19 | CASSISRGAYEQYF
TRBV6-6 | CASSHGQATHGYTF
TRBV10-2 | CASSESMNTYNEQFF
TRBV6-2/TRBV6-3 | CASSFANDYGYTF
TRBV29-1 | CSVPQDGPSTDTQYF
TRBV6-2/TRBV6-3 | CASRRPGQGSNERYF
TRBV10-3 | CAISESSTGPEQYF
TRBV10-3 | CAIRGEQPGETQYF
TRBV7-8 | CASSEAGGKSYEQFF
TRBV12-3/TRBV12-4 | CASSGVRGAPDEQFF
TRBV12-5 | CASGLWDPDFQETQYF
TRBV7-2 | CASSPRASGGRDEQFF
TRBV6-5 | CASSNTQGNYGYTF
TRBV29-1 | CSEDRGILPSSGANVLTF
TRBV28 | CASSSFRGGFVGYGYTF
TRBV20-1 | CSATAGAGYIQYF
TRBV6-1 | CASNLSREAFF
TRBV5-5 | CASSEIDGLEGYTF
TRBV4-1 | CASSPQMAAKNIQYF
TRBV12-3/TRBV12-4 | CASSYRLGSYNEQFF
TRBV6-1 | CASSGRRGQPQHF
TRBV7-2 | CASSLKTGVFGKLFF
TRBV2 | CASTGQGAREQYF
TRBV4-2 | CASSQRDRVGDYGYTF
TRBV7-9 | CASSSVPGFGTDTQYF
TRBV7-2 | CASSSRGRQQFF
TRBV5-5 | CASSAWGITYEQYF
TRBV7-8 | CASSLGLDPLNEQFF